Reported below is one T cell receptor (beta chain). Its antigen is not identified. This sample is part of a study of cytomegalovirus exposure and HLA in healthy donors. Researchers ran the PCR with 60 Vbeta and 13 Jbeta primers. TCRdb's copy holds only in-frame clones and misses some; the assay was immunoSEQ multiplex PCR. The sample contains 30,000 to 40,000 clones, around 40% of which appear only once. The CDR3 extends over 14 amino acids. CDR1 and CDR2 (germline): SGHVS, FNYEAQ. With 0 bases removed from V and 3 bases from J, the gap between germline ends came to 6 bases. The study's findings and limits: Earlier results showed most TCR beta V segments being productive about 87% or about 30% of the time. Among donors in an Asian-associated ancestry cluster, a later analysis reportedly found fewer N-insertions than the roughly 610-donor mean. Most CMV-associated TCR beta chains were later found to appear HLA-restricted. Most TCR sequences proved rare, with some public TCRs found in many donors.

The source material was PBMCs. This clonotype was sampled from a woman aged 45 to 65 in good health and CMV-seronegative. The chain links TRBV7-6 to TRBJ1-5; D perhaps matches TRBD1 (5 bases). The CDR3 bases are TGTGCCAGCAGCTTAGCAGGGGTCAATCAGCCCCAGCATTTT. Protein sequence: CASSLAGVNQPQHF. Filled out from reference TRBV7-6 and TRBJ1-5, the complete variable domain reads GAGVSQSPRYKVTKRGQDVALRCDPISGHVSLYWYRQALGQGPEFLTYFNYEAQQDKSGLPNDRFSAERPEGSISTLTIQRTEQRDSAMYRCASSLAGVNQPQHFGDGTRLSIL.